This T cell receptor (beta chain) was documented in a study of blood T cell repertoires in COVID-19. TCRdb keeps only in-frame clones here, not all; method: immunoSEQ multiplex PCR. The table records around 200,000 clones, less than 90% of them present only once. This CDR3 region has 16 residues. CDR1 and CDR2 from the germline V gene are SGHNT and YYREEE (reference sequence). V dropped 4 bases and J dropped 5; count of bases not matched to a gene: 8. The sample was peripheral blood. This chain joins TRBV5-4 and TRBJ2-2, with 10 bases that match TRBD2. The sequence was obtained from a woman between 70 and 85 years old with COVID-19, enrolled during active disease. The CDR3 sequence is CASSAKGLAVTGELFF. CDR3 DNA: TGTGCCAGCAGCGCGAAAGGACTAGCGGTTACCGGGGAGCTGTTTTTT.